The 30 T cell receptor beta chains below all came from one sample that was sequenced in a study of beta chain features in type 1 diabetes (dated by TCRdb to the late 2010s). Study-wide conclusions, independent of this receptor: In all four CD4+ subsets, TCRB CDR3 length was moderately but significantly shorter in type 1 diabetes patients.

Library preparation was by the immunoSEQ multiplex PCR assay. The entire isolated RNA was reverse transcribed using the High Capacity cDNA Reverse Transcription Kit, and thus expressed TCRB transcripts were sequenced. TCRdb mirrors the immuneACCESS table, restricted to in-frame sequences. Some clones are absent from its copies; in checked studies, under half trace to an unresolved V gene, and the reason for the others is unknown. This sample gives under 300,000 clones in total; just over 20% of them show up just once. 0.028% of the sample is taken by the ten largest. No antigen has been assigned to these receptors. Sequencing was performed on naive CD4+ T cells from blood. The meaning of the sample's cell subset or site label: true naive CD4+ T cells. Every receptor here comes from a woman in her forties with type 1 diabetes.

The genes are TRBV4-3 and TRBJ1-1, with TRBD1 matching 10 bases. This CDR3 region has 15 residues. J gave up 6 bases and V 3 bases, and 7 bases lay outside the gene matches. Germline V lookup: CDR1 LGHNA, CDR2 YSLEER. The CDR3 region has the DNA TGCGCCAGCAGCCACCTGGGACAGGGGTCTTCTGAAGCTTTCTTT. Translating it yields CASSHLGQGSSEAFF.

This clone came up a few times. The chain combines TRBV2 with TRBJ2-1; 13 bases agree with TRBD2. The CDR3 is made up of 16 amino acids. J lost 7 bases, V lost 8 bases, and 11 bases had no gene match. The V gene's germline CDR1 is SNHLY and CDR2 FYNNEI. The CDR3 DNA sequence: TGTGCCAGCGGAAAACTAGCGGGGGGGCCGGGTAATGAGCAGTTCTTC. Amino acids: CASGKLAGGPGNEQFF.

A few counts support this clone. This rearrangement joins TRBV28 to TRBJ2-5, with TRBD2 matching 7 bases. Trimming cost V 6 bases and J 4 bases; bases outside gene matches: 5. The CDR3 covers 13 residues. Germline CDR1 is MDHEN and CDR2 is SYDVKM. CDR3 protein: CASRGGWGETQYF. The CDR3 DNA follows: TGTGCCAGCAGGGGGGGGTGGGGAGAGACCCAGTACTTC.

V and J are TRBV7-2 and TRBJ2-7; a possible D gene is TRBD2 (5 bases). Germline V CDR1 and CDR2: SGHTA, FQGNSA. The CDR3 has 16 residues. Deletions cut 5 bases from V and 9 bases from J, with 26 bases between. CDR3 in DNA: TGTGCCAGCAGCCCATATACTAGAGTTGGGCTAGTCGGGCAGTACTTC. Translating gives CASSPYTRVGLVGQYF.

The V call is TRBV5-4, the J call TRBJ1-2, with D perhaps TRBD1 (5 bases). The germline V gene has CDR1 SGHNT and CDR2 YYREEE (reference sequence). There are 12 residues in the CDR3. The ends were cut back, 0 bases at V and 8 bases at J, with 8 bases in the middle. The CDR3 region is CASSLAGNGYTF. The CDR3 coding sequence is TGTGCCAGCAGCTTGGCAGGGAACGGCTACACCTTC.

The V and J genes are TRBV7-3 and TRBJ2-6; TRBD1 aligns across 9 bases. Germline assignment: CDR1 SGHTA and CDR2 FQGTGA. This CDR3 contains 19 residues. The V gene end was trimmed by 1 base and the J gene end by 5 bases; junction bases not matched to a gene: 12. Written as DNA, the CDR3 is TGTGCCAGCAGCTTAAAGGGCCGACAGGGGGTTATGCGGGCCAACGTCCTGACTTTC. Translating gives CASSLKGRQGVMRANVLTF. The whole variable domain, remainder taken from reference TRBV7-3 and TRBJ2-6, is GAGVSQTPSNKVTEKGKYVELRCDPISGHTALYWYRQSLGQGPEFLIYFQGTGAADDSGLPNDRFFAVRPEGSVSTLKIQRTERGDSAVYLCASSLKGRQGVMRANVLTFGAGSRLTVL.

The chain couples TRBV29-1 to TRBJ2-5; no reliable D call. CDR3 length: 10 amino acids. Germline V gene sequence: CDR1 SQVTM, CDR2 ANQGSEA. V was trimmed by 6 bases and J by 3 bases, leaving 5 bases between them. The CDR3 DNA sequence: TGCAGCGTAACAGAAGAGACCCAGTACTTC. This translates into CSVTEETQYF.

This clone has a handful of counts. Distinct nucleotide sequences in the sample also encode this CDR3. The gene calls are TRBV9 and TRBJ2-3; D unclear. V was clipped by 2 bases and J by 1 base, with 5 bases between them. Germline loops: CDR1 SGDLS, CDR2 YYNGEE. This CDR3 is 13 amino acids long. The CDR3 here is CASSVGGTDTQYF. CDR3 nucleotide sequence: TGTGCCAGCAGCGTTGGAGGCACAGATACGCAGTATTTT. Drawing the rest from reference TRBV9 and TRBJ2-3, the complete variable domain is DSGVTQTPKHLITATGQRVTLRCSPRSGDLSVYWYQQSLDQGLQFLIQYYNGEERAKGNILERFSAQQFPDLHSELNLSSLELGDSALYFCASSVGGTDTQYFGPGTRLTVL.

This clone was seen only once. DNA of the CDR3: TGTGCCACCAGCAGAGACGGACAGTCGCAAGAGACCCAGTACTTC. Protein sequence: CATSRDGQSQETQYF. The genes are TRBV15 and TRBJ2-5; D might be TRBD1 (6 bases). CDR1 LNHNV and CDR2 YYDKDF come from the germline V gene (reference sequence). This CDR3 comprises 15 residues. Deletions cut 0 bases from V and 2 bases from J, with 10 bases between.

The chain uses TRBV25-1 and TRBJ2-1; D is ambiguous. Trimming removed 3 bases from V and 0 bases from J, with 6 bases in between. Germline-derived CDR1 and CDR2 are MGHDK and SYGVNS. The CDR3 runs 14 residues. The CDR3 is CASSESFSYNEQFF. The DNA for the CDR3 is TGTGCCAGCAGTGAGTCCTTCTCCTACAATGAGCAGTTCTTC.

This clone has just a few counts. The V gene is TRBV7-2, the J gene TRBJ1-4, with D possibly being TRBD1 (6 bases). CDR3 length equals 13 residues. The V end was cut by 2 bases, the J end by 8 bases, with 9 bases between. CDR1 is SGHTA, CDR2 FQGNSA, per germline. The CDR3 is CASSLLQGEKLFF. CDR3 DNA: TGTGCCAGCAGCTTACTTCAGGGGGAAAAACTGTTTTTT. Looking up the rest from reference TRBV7-2 and TRBJ1-4 gives the full variable domain: GAGVSQSPSNKVTEKGKDVELRCDPISGHTALYWYRQSLGQGLEFLIYFQGNSAPDKSGLPSDRFSAERTGGSVSTLTIQRTQQEDSAVYLCASSLLQGEKLFFGSGTQLSVL.

This clone showed up just a few times. This chain's CDR3 is CASRGTGLYGYTF. The CDR3 DNA sequence: TGTGCCAGCAGGGGGACAGGTCTCTATGGCTACACCTTC. The V call is TRBV27, the J call TRBJ1-2; 8 bases are shared with TRBD1. V was clipped by 6 bases and J by 4 bases; unmatched bases: 4. The germline V gene encodes CDR1 MNHEY and CDR2 SMNVEV (reference sequence). This CDR3 region has 13 residues.

The rearrangement links TRBV11-2 to TRBJ2-1, with D maybe TRBD2 (5 bases). The CDR3 extends over 14 amino acids. V dropped 5 bases and J dropped 4 bases, with 12 bases sitting between them. CDR1 and CDR2 (germline): SGHAT, FQNNGV. CDR3 sequence (DNA): TGTGCCAGCAGCGGAACTAGTGGGTACAATGAGCAGTTCTTC. Protein sequence: CASSGTSGYNEQFF.

Comment on this clone: Other DNA sequences in the sample encode the same CDR3. The gene calls are TRBV9 and TRBJ2-1, with 7 bases fitting TRBD2. Trimming at V came to 0 bases and at J to 4 bases, leaving 4 bases not matched to a gene. The germline gives CDR1 SGDLS, CDR2 YYNGEE. This CDR3 is built from 15 residues. The CDR3 nucleotides read TGTGCCAGCAGCGTAGCTTCGGGAGGTTACAATGAGCAGTTCTTC. Amino acid sequence: CASSVASGGYNEQFF.

This clone was seen more than once but under ten times. This chain links TRBV19 with TRBJ1-1; 12 bases are shared with TRBD1. Trimming at V came to 3 bases and at J to 6 bases, leaving 8 bases not matched to a gene. Germline CDR1 reads LNHDA; CDR2 reads SQIVND (reference sequence). The CDR3 has 16 amino acids. CDR3: CASSMGTGGEKPEAFF. CDR3 in DNA: TGTGCCAGTAGTATGGGGACAGGGGGCGAGAAGCCTGAAGCTTTCTTT.

This chain links TRBV7-9 with TRBJ1-2; D gene unclear. V was pared by 3 bases and J by 8 bases, with 10 bases between. This CDR3 has 12 amino acids. Per germline, CDR1 SEHNR and CDR2 FQNEAQ (reference sequence). The CDR3 reads CASSFPNRGYTF. The CDR3 coding sequence is TGTGCCAGCAGCTTCCCTAATCGCGGCTACACCTTC.

The chain joins TRBV28 to TRBJ2-1, with TRBD2 matching 9 bases. Germline CDR1 reads MDHEN; CDR2 reads SYDVKM. This CDR3 is built from 16 residues. V was pared by 4 bases and J by 4 bases, with 8 bases of the junction left unmatched. The CDR3, as DNA: TGTGCCAGCAGTTCCCCGACTAGCGGAGGTTACAATGAGCAGTTCTTC. It is translated as CASSSPTSGGYNEQFF.

V gene TRBV2 combines with J gene TRBJ2-7; a weak D match, TRBD1 (5 bases). Germline values: CDR1 SNHLY, CDR2 FYNNEI. With 5 bases removed from V and 6 bases from J, the gap between germline ends came to 11 bases. The CDR3 totals 12 residues. The CDR3 here is CASSPGSTEQYF. Here the CDR3 DNA reads TGTGCCAGCAGTCCAGGGTCGACCGAGCAGTACTTC.

The chain is built from TRBV4-1 and TRBJ2-5; TRBD1 agrees at 7 bases. The CDR3 contains 15 residues. Looked up from germline, CDR1 is MGHRA and CDR2 is YSYEKL. J was trimmed by 1 base and V by 6 bases; bases with no gene match: 8. The CDR3 nucleotides read TGCGCCAGCAGTCGGGGACAGCTCATCCAAGAGACCCAGTACTTC. The encoded protein is CASSRGQLIQETQYF.

A few counts support this clone. J is TRBJ2-2 and V is TRBV29-1; maybe TRBD1 (6 bases). This CDR3 is 13 amino acids long. V dropped 8 bases and J dropped 0 bases, with 10 bases sitting between them. Germline loops: CDR1 SQVTM, CDR2 ANQGSEA. CDR3 nucleotides: TGCAGCATCGGGACATCGAACACCGGGGAGCTGTTTTTT. Protein sequence: CSIGTSNTGELFF.

The gene calls are TRBV29-1 and TRBJ1-5; D remains unclear. Germline assignment: CDR1 SQVTM and CDR2 ANQGSEA. CDR3 length equals 13 residues. Trimming removed 4 bases at V and 8 bases at J, with 15 bases between. In DNA form, the CDR3 reads TGCAGCGTTGCGGAGACCGTGGAAAAGCCCCAGCATTTT. This codes for CSVAETVEKPQHF.

The chain couples TRBV6-5 to TRBJ2-5, with 11 positions matching TRBD2. The V gene end was trimmed by 4 bases and the J gene end by 3 bases; junction bases not matched to a gene: 1. The CDR3 runs to 14 residues. Germline V CDR1 and CDR2: MNHEY, SVGAGI. Here the CDR3 reads CASSSLAGEETQYF. The CDR3 coding sequence is TGTGCCAGCAGTTCACTAGCGGGGGAAGAGACCCAGTACTTC.

This clone was detected only a few times. Other DNA sequences of this sample code for an identical CDR3. The V call is TRBV5-4, the J call TRBJ2-3, with D maybe TRBD1 (6 bases). CDR3 size: 13 residues. Trimming removed 3 bases at V and 3 bases at J, with 8 bases between. The germline V gene encodes CDR1 SGHNT and CDR2 YYREEE (reference sequence). CDR3 DNA sequence: TGTGCCAGCAGCTCAACAGGGACAGATACGCAGTATTTT. Translation gives CASSSTGTDTQYF.

The chain joins TRBV5-1 to TRBJ2-7, with 7 bases identical to TRBD1. The germline CDR1 and CDR2 sequences are SGHRS and YFSETQ. Trimming took 0 bases from V and 1 from J; bases not matched to a gene: 4. The CDR3 contains 15 residues. DNA of the CDR3: TGCGCCAGCAGCTTGGGACAGGGCTTTTCCTACGAGCAGTACTTC. This translates into CASSLGQGFSYEQYF.

This clone was observed a handful of times. This chain connects TRBV2 to TRBJ2-7; D is perhaps TRBD2 (5 bases). From germline, CDR1 is SNHLY and CDR2 FYNNEI. Trimming took 4 bases from V and 2 from J, leaving 9 bases between them. This CDR3 has 13 amino acids. The CDR3 coding sequence is TGTGCCAGCAGTGTAATGCGGGCCTACGAGCAGTACTTC. This sequence encodes CASSVMRAYEQYF.

This clone was counted between two and nine times. This sequence joins TRBV5-1 and TRBJ1-2; D perhaps matches TRBD1 (6 bases). The CDR3 is made up of 14 amino acids. Trimming pared 2 bases from V and 4 bases from J, leaving 12 bases between. Germline CDR1 SGHRS, CDR2 YFSETQ. The CDR3 is CASSLLQGAYGYTF. CDR3 in DNA: TGCGCCAGCAGCTTACTACAGGGTGCCTATGGCTACACCTTC.

This clone was observed a few times. The chain links TRBV10-3 to TRBJ2-7; TRBD1 agrees at 9 bases. From germline, CDR1 is ENHRY and CDR2 SYGVKD. The CDR3 runs 14 residues. Losses at the gene ends were 4 bases for V and 7 bases for J; bases not matched to a gene: 8. Here the CDR3 reads CAISGPGQGIEQYF. The CDR3 DNA follows: TGTGCCATCAGTGGCCCGGGACAGGGAATTGAGCAGTACTTC.

The rearrangement uses TRBV5-4 and TRBJ2-7; 7 bases agree with TRBD1. The CDR3 extends over 14 amino acids. The junction had 4 bases not matched to a gene; V was cut back by 2 bases and J by 2 bases. Germline V gene sequence: CDR1 SGHNT, CDR2 YYREEE (reference sequence). This CDR3 is CASSLQTGPYEQYF. The CDR3 DNA follows: TGTGCCAGCAGCTTACAGACAGGGCCCTACGAGCAGTACTTC.

This clone was counted between two and nine times. The rearrangement links TRBV19 to TRBJ1-6; perhaps TRBD1 as D (6 bases). The V end was cut by 5 bases, the J end by 10 bases, with 12 bases between. The germline gives CDR1 LNHDA, CDR2 SQIVND (reference sequence). CDR3 length equals 13 residues. This CDR3 reads CASSPRQDSPLHF. As DNA, the CDR3 is TGTGCCAGTAGTCCCCGACAGGACTCACCCCTCCACTTT.

The chain uses TRBV2 and TRBJ2-2; D gene ambiguous. V was shortened by 6 bases and J by 6 bases, with 17 bases between the two germline ends. Germline CDR1 and CDR2: SNHLY and FYNNEI. The CDR3 sequence is 15 residues long. This CDR3 is CASSFTDPAAGELFF. CDR3 bases: TGTGCCAGCAGCTTTACCGATCCGGCGGCCGGGGAGCTGTTTTTT.